This TCR beta chain was recovered during a study of shared clonotypes between healthy human individuals. It was CD45RO-negative cells, positively selected for CCR7, that made up naive CD8 cells, with terminally differentiated effector memory CD45RA+ cells excluded. Measured with immunoSEQ multiplex PCR; TCRdb has only the in-frame clones, and not every one. Here the sample spans more than 2 million clones, about 94% being singletons. Germline-derived CDR1 and CDR2 are MDHEN and SYDVKM. This CDR3 spans 15 amino acids. Trimming shortened V by 8 bases and J by 2 bases, and 15 bases separated the two germline ends.

This sequence originates from a man aged 18 to 30 in good health. Some clones in this sample may be carry-over from other donors' samples. Sequencing input: naive CD8+ T cells from PBMCs. The gene calls are TRBV28 and TRBJ1-4; no reliable D call. The CDR3 loop reads CASSSFRETNEKLFF. The DNA of the CDR3 is TGTGCCAGCTCCTCATTCCGGGAGACTAATGAAAAACTGTTTTTT.